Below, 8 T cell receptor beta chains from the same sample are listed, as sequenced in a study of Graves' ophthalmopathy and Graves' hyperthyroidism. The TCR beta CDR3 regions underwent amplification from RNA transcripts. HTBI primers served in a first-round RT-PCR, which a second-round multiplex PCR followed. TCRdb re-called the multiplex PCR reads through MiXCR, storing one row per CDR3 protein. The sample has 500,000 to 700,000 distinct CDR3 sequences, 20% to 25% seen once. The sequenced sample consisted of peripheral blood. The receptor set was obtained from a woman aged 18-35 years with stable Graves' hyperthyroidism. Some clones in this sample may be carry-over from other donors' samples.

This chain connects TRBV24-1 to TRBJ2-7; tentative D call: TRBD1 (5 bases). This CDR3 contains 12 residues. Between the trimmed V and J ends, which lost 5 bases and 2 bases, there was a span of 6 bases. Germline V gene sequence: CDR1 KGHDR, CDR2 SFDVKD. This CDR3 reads CATSAGPYEQYF. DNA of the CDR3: TGTGCCACCAGTGCAGGGCCCTACGAGCAGTACTTC.

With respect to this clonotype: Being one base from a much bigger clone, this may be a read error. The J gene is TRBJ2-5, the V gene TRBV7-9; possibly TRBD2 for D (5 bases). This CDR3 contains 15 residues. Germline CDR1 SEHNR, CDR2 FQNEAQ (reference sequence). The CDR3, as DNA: TGTGCCAGCAGCTTAGGGGTCCGGACGGAGGAGACCGAGTACTTC. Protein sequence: CASSLGVRTEETEYF.

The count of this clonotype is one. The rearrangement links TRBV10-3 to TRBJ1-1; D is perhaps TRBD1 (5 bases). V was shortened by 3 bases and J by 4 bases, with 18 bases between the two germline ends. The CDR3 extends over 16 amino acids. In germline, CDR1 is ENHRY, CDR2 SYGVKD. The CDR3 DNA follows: TGTGCCATCAGTGAAGTCAGGGCCAGATTTGGCACTGAAGCTTTCTTT. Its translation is CAISEVRARFGTEAFF.

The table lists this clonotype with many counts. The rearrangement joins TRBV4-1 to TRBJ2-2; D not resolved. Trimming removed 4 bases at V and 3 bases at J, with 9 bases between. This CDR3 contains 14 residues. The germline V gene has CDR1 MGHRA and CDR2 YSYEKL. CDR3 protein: CASSPLVYTGELFF. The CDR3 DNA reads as TGCGCCAGCAGCCCCCTAGTTTACACCGGGGAGCTGTTTTTT.

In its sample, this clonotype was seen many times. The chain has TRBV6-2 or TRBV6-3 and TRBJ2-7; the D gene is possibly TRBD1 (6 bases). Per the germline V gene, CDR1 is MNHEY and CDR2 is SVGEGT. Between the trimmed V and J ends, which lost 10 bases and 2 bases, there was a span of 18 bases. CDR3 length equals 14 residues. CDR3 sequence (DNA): TGTGCCACGTTAAAGGACACAGGGCCCTACGAGCAGTACTTC. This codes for CATLKDTGPYEQYF.

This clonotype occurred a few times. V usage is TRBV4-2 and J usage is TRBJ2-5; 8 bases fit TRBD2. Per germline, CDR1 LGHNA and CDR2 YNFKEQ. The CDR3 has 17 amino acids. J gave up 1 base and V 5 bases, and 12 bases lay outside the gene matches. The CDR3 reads CASSKTGTRGTQETQYF. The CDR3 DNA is TGTGCCAGCAGCAAAACCGGGACTAGGGGTACCCAAGAGACCCAGTACTTC.

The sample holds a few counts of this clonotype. CDR3 sequence reads: CASSNGAAGELFF. Here the CDR3 DNA reads TGTGCCAGCAGCAACGGGGCCGCCGGGGAGCTGTTTTTT. The J gene is TRBJ2-2, the V gene TRBV7-3; D tentatively reads TRBD1 or TRBD2 (5 bases each). The length of the CDR3 is 13 residues. Germline CDR1 reads SGHTA; CDR2 reads FQGTGA. V was clipped by 5 bases and J by 6 bases, with 10 bases between them.

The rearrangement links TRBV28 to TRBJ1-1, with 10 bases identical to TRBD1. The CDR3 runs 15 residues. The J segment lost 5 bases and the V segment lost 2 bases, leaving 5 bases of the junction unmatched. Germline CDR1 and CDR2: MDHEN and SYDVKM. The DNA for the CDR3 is TGTGCCAGCAGTTTAACCGGACAGGGGGGGACTGAAGCTTTCTTT. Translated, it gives CASSLTGQGGTEAFF.